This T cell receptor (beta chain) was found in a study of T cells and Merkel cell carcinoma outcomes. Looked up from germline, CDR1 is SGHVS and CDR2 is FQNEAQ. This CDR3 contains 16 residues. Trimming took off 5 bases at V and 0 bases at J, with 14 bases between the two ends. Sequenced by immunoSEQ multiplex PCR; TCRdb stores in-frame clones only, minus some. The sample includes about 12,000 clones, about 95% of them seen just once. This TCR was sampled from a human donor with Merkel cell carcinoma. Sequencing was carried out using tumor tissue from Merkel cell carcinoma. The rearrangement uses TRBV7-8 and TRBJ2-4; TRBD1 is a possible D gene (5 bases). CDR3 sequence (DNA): TGTGCCAGCAGCCCACCCCGCAGGGAAGCCAAAAACATTCAGTACTTC. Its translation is CASSPPRREAKNIQYF.